The 23 T cell receptor beta chains reported below all come from one sample, sequenced in a study of Ad26.COV2.S vaccination and SARS-CoV-2 variants (dated by TCRdb to about 2021). The library was made by the immunoSEQ multiplex PCR assay. TCRdb holds this immuneACCESS table with in-frame rearrangements only. Some clones are missing; in checked studies, unresolved V genes explain under half, and the rest has no known cause. The sample contains 300,000 to 450,000 clones, 70% to 90% of them found a single time. The top ten clonotypes cover 3% to 4% of the sample. Per the publication, the treatment or condition label means: around 19 received Ad26.COV2.S at low or high dose, single or two shots; about 5 received placebo; per-sample allocation not given. Repertoires of vaccine and placebo recipients were sequenced from samples taken on day 63 after the first injection. Source: peripheral blood, taken in a trial of Ad26.COV2.S vaccine versus placebo. The receptors were sampled from a person between 18 and 65 years old who received the Ad26.COV2.S COVID-19 vaccine or a placebo.

The chain uses TRBV6-6 and TRBJ1-2; D remains ambiguous. Trimming left V 4 bases short and J 2 bases short, with 14 bases between. The CDR3 runs to 15 residues. CDR1 is MNHNY, CDR2 SVGAGI, per germline (reference sequence). DNA for the CDR3: TGTGCCAGCAGTTGGGCCGACTCCCGAAACTATGGCTACACCTTC. The encoded protein is CASSWADSRNYGYTF.

This sequence joins TRBV6-5 and TRBJ2-5; D is possibly TRBD2 (6 bases). V gave up 8 bases and J gave up 2 bases, with 18 bases separating them. Germline V gives CDR1 MNHEY, CDR2 SVGAGI. The CDR3 has 15 amino acids. CDR3 in amino acids: CASHRGRGKQETQYF. DNA for the CDR3: TGTGCCAGCCACCGAGGGCGGGGTAAACAAGAGACCCAGTACTTC.

The chain recombines TRBV27 with TRBJ2-7, with a possible D match to TRBD2 (7 bases). From germline, CDR1 is MNHEY and CDR2 SMNVEV (reference sequence). The CDR3 is 16 residues long. V was pared by 4 bases and J by 6 bases, with 22 bases between. The CDR3 DNA sequence: TGTGCCAGCAGTTCTATGGGCGGGGGCAGCCCTGGCGAGCAGTACTTC. Its protein is CASSSMGGGSPGEQYF.

This chain links TRBV6-5 with TRBJ2-2; D not certain. The germline V gene encodes CDR1 MNHEY and CDR2 SVGAGI. Trimming pared 6 bases from V and 2 bases from J, leaving 13 bases between. The CDR3 runs to 15 residues. The CDR3 DNA is TGTGCCAGCAGATACAGACATCTAAACACCGGGGAGCTGTTTTTT. Amino acid sequence: CASRYRHLNTGELFF.

This clone has a single count. This chain links TRBV11-3 with TRBJ2-2; 7 bases are a match to TRBD1. The V segment lost 5 bases and the J segment 4 bases; nucleotides outside the gene matches: 4. The germline V gene encodes CDR1 SGHNT and CDR2 YENEEA. This CDR3 contains 14 residues. This CDR3 is CASSRQGITGELFF. The DNA of the CDR3 is TGTGCCAGCAGCAGACAGGGAATCACCGGGGAGCTGTTTTTT.

This chain links TRBV10-1 with TRBJ2-3, with TRBD2 identical over 9 bases. Germline trimming cut 2 bases from V and 4 bases from J; bases unmatched to any gene: 1. Germline loops: CDR1 WNHNN, CDR2 SYGVQD (reference sequence). The CDR3 runs 14 residues. CDR3: CASSERTSADTQYF. The CDR3 coding sequence is TGCGCCAGCAGTGAGCGGACTAGCGCAGATACGCAGTATTTT.

This chain uses TRBV3-1 (or the pseudogene TRBV3-2) with TRBJ1-4; a weak D match, TRBD1 (6 bases). Germline V gene data show CDR1 as LGHDT and CDR2 as YNNKEL (reference sequence). The length of the CDR3 is 16 residues. The V and J ends lost 2 bases and 2 bases respectively, with 12 bases between them. The CDR3 DNA is TGTGCCAGCAGCCAACGTGGGGGCATCACTAATGAAAAACTGTTTTTT. Protein: CASSQRGGITNEKLFF.

V is TRBV27 and J is TRBJ2-1; D not resolved. V was pared by 5 bases and J by 0 bases, with 20 bases between. CDR3 length: 18 amino acids. From germline, CDR1 is MNHEY and CDR2 SMNVEV (reference sequence). In DNA, the CDR3 is TGTGCCAGCAGTCTACTTTCCCCTGGCTTGAGCTCCTACAATGAGCAGTTCTTC. This codes for CASSLLSPGLSSYNEQFF.

The CDR3 is CASWAGDVEAFF. In nucleotides, the CDR3 is TGTGCCAGTTGGGCCGGGGATGTAGAAGCTTTCTTT. This sequence joins TRBV19 and TRBJ1-1; the D is unclear. CDR1 and CDR2 from the germline V gene are LNHDA and SQIVND (reference sequence). Trimming removed 8 bases at V and 8 bases at J, with 15 bases between. CDR3 length: 12 residues.

In nucleotides, the CDR3 is TGTGCCAGCAGTCCGGGACAGGGCGGGACAGATACGCAGTATTTT. Translation gives CASSPGQGGTDTQYF. V and J are TRBV28 and TRBJ2-3; TRBD1 aligns across 9 bases. The germline V gene encodes CDR1 MDHEN and CDR2 SYDVKM. The CDR3 extends over 15 amino acids. V shed 5 bases, J shed 3 bases, and the junction held 6 bases outside the gene matches.

This clone was observed a few times. This specimen includes other DNA sequences encoding the same CDR3. The gene calls are TRBV10-3 and TRBJ2-7; D call uncertain. Trimming cost V 4 bases and J 3 bases, with 4 bases left between them. Germline V lookup: CDR1 ENHRY, CDR2 SYGVKD. The CDR3 totals 11 residues. In nucleotides, the CDR3 is TGTGCCATCAGTGTGGACTACGAGCAGTACTTC. This gives the protein CAISVDYEQYF.

In this sample, this clone turned up once. This sequence joins TRBV4-3 and TRBJ2-2; 7 nucleotides match TRBD1. Germline V gene sequence: CDR1 LGHNA, CDR2 YSLEER. V was clipped by 4 bases and J by 4 bases; unmatched bases: 6. This CDR3 comprises 15 residues. The CDR3 here is CASSRLTGSTGELFF. For the CDR3, the DNA is TGCGCCAGCAGCCGCCTGACAGGGTCCACCGGGGAGCTGTTTTTT.

This chain uses TRBV25-1 with TRBJ2-2; D gene unclear. Looked up from germline, CDR1 is MGHDK and CDR2 is SYGVNS. V gave up 1 base and J gave up 3 bases, with 9 bases separating them. The CDR3 totals 15 residues. The CDR3 spells CASSESFPYTGELFF. In DNA, the CDR3 is TGTGCCAGCAGTGAATCCTTCCCATACACCGGGGAGCTGTTTTTT. Full variable domain (rest looked up from reference TRBV25-1 and TRBJ2-2): EADIYQTPRYLVIGTGKKITLECSQTMGHDKMYWYQQDPGMELHLIHYSYGVNSTEKGDLSSESTVSRIRTEHFPLTLESARPSHTSQYLCASSESFPYTGELFFGEGSRLTVL.

The chain links TRBV2 to TRBJ1-5; D remains ambiguous. The CDR3 is 14 amino acids. Deletions cut 5 bases from V and 0 bases from J, with 8 bases between. CDR1 is SNHLY, CDR2 FYNNEI, per germline. CDR3 region: CASSPTLSNQPQHF. In DNA, the CDR3 is TGTGCCAGCAGTCCGACACTTAGCAATCAGCCCCAGCATTTT.

V usage is TRBV10-3 and J usage is TRBJ2-7; D gene uncertain. V was pared by 4 bases and J by 2 bases, with 9 bases between. CDR1 ENHRY and CDR2 SYGVKD come from the germline V gene. The CDR3 sequence is 13 residues long. The CDR3 DNA sequence: TGTGCCATCAGTGGGACGGCCCCCTACGAGCAGTACTTC. This gives the protein CAISGTAPYEQYF.

The chain recombines TRBV5-4 with TRBJ1-1; the D gene is possibly TRBD1 (5 bases). The CDR3 covers 16 residues. V lost 4 bases and J lost 0, with 16 bases in between. CDR1 and CDR2 from the germline V gene are SGHNT and YYREEE (reference sequence). The CDR3 DNA is TGTGCCAGCAGCCCGTCCACGGGACGGTTGAACACTGAAGCTTTCTTT. This encodes CASSPSTGRLNTEAFF.

V is TRBV6-2 or TRBV6-3 and J is TRBJ2-3; D is undetermined. V dropped 5 bases and J dropped 12 bases, with 12 bases sitting between them. CDR1 and CDR2 (germline): MNHEY, SVGEGT. CDR3 length equals 11 residues. The CDR3 loop reads CASSRPETQYF. CDR3 sequence (DNA): TGTGCCAGCAGTCGACCCGAAACACAGTATTTT.

The CDR3 DNA reads as TGTGCCAGCAGCCAAGACGCTAGCCCAAAAAACATTCAGTACTTC. Its protein is CASSQDASPKNIQYF. This chain uses TRBV3-1 (or the pseudogene TRBV3-2) with TRBJ2-4; TRBD2 might be the D (5 bases). The CDR3 extends over 15 amino acids. Germline lookup yields CDR1 LGHDT and CDR2 YNNKEL (reference sequence). V lost 0 bases, J lost 4 bases, and 10 bases lay in between.

The chain uses TRBV30 and TRBJ1-4; 7 positions agree with TRBD1. From germline, CDR1 is GTSNPN and CDR2 SVGIG (reference sequence). The CDR3 is 14 amino acids. V shed 1 base and J 7 bases; nucleotides not matched to a gene: 6. The CDR3 loop reads CAWSGAAGGEKLFF. The DNA of the CDR3 is TGTGCCTGGAGTGGGGCAGCAGGGGGTGAAAAACTGTTTTTT.

This clone was seen only a few times. The CDR3 DNA is TGTGCCAGCTCACCATCCGTTCCGGCGGGGGCTGGATATGGCTACACCTTC. Translating gives CASSPSVPAGAGYGYTF. The chain employs TRBV18 and TRBJ1-2; D possibly corresponds to TRBD1 (6 bases). Germline CDR1 KGHSH, CDR2 LQKENI. Trimming left V 2 bases short and J 5 bases short, with 21 bases between. The CDR3 sequence is 17 residues long.

This chain links TRBV5-4 with TRBJ2-3; 8 bases are a match to TRBD2. Germline V gene data show CDR1 as SGHNT and CDR2 as YYREEE (reference sequence). This CDR3 spans 13 amino acids. The ends lost 3 bases at V and 3 bases at J; junction bases unmatched: 0. The DNA of the CDR3 is TGTGCCAGCAGCTCGGGAGGGACAGATACGCAGTATTTT. Residues: CASSSGGTDTQYF.

This clone was counted once. J is TRBJ2-5 and V is TRBV5-1; 9 positions agree with TRBD2. V was pared by 4 bases and J by 4 bases, with 2 bases of the junction left unmatched. The CDR3 spans 13 residues. In germline, CDR1 is SGHRS, CDR2 YFSETQ. The CDR3 bases are TGCGCCAGCAGCACACTAGCGGGAGAGACCCAGTACTTC. Amino acid sequence: CASSTLAGETQYF.

The chain recombines TRBV6-2 or TRBV6-3 with TRBJ1-2, with 9 bases that match TRBD1. Unmatched junction bases numbered 5, after V lost 5 bases and J lost 4 bases. The CDR3 consists of 14 residues. CDR1 and CDR2 from the germline V gene are MNHEY and SVGEGT. In DNA, the CDR3 is TGTGCCAGCAGTGACGGACAGGGGCCCTATGGCTACACCTTC. Translating it yields CASSDGQGPYGYTF.